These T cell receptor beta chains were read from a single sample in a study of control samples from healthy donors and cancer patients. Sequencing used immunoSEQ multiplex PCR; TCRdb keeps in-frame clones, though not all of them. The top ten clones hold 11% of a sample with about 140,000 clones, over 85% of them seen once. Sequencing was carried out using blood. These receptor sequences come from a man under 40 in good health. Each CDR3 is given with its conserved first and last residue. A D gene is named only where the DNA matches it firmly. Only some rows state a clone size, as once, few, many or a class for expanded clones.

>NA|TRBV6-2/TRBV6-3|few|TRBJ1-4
TGTGCCAGCAGCCGGGACGGAACTAATGAAAAACTGTTTTTT
CASSRDGTNEKLFF
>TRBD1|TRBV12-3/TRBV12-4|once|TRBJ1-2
TGTGCCAGCAGACCAGGGGGCAGGTATGGCTACACCTTC
CASRPGGRYGYTF
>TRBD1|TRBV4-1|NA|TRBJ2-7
TGCGCCAGCAGCCTGAGACAGGGGTCCTACGAGCAGTACTTC
CASSLRQGSYEQYF
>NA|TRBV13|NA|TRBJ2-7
TGTGCCAGCGGCCTCAGCGCTACGACCTACGAGCAGTACTTC
CASGLSATTYEQYF
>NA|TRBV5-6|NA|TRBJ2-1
TGTGCCAGCAGCTTCCTTTACAGGGAACCCTCCTACAATGAGCAGTTCTTC
CASSFLYREPSYNEQFF
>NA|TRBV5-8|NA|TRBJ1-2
TGTGCCAGCAGCAAGGACAAAAACTATGGCTACACCTTC
CASSKDKNYGYTF
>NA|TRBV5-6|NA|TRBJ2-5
TGTGCCAGCGGATACTCACTCGGCCTTCAAGAGACCCAGTACTTC
CASGYSLGLQETQYF
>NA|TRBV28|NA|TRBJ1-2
TGTGCCAGCAGTTCCCCGGGACCGGGAGGTGGCTACACCTTC
CASSSPGPGGGYTF
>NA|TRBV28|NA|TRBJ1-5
TGTGCCAGCAGTTTAGCCGCGGGGGTGGGGCAGCCCCAGCATTTT
CASSLAAGVGQPQHF
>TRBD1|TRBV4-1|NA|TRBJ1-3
TGCGCCAGCAGCCACGACAGGGTCGGCACCATATATTTT
CASSHDRVGTIYF
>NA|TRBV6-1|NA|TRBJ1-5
TGTGCCAGCAGTGAGGGAATCCGACAGCCCCAGCATTTT
CASSEGIRQPQHF
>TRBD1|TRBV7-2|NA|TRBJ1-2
TGTGCCAGCAGCCTGGACAGGGGGCATGGTGGCTACACCTTC
CASSLDRGHGGYTF
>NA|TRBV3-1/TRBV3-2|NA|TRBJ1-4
TGTGCCAGCAGCCAAGTCCGGGGCGCAACTAATGAAAAACTGTTTTTT
CASSQVRGATNEKLFF
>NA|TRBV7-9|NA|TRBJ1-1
TGTGCCAGCAGCTTAGCACAAGTGGACACTGAAGCTTTCTTT
CASSLAQVDTEAFF
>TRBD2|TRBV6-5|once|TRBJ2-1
TGCGCCAGCAGTTACCGGACTAGACTCGACAATGAGCAGTTCTTC
CASSYRTRLDNEQFF
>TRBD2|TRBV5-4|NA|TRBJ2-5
TGTGCCAGCAGCTCCAGGGTACTAGCGGGAGCAGAGACCCAGTACTTC
CASSSRVLAGAETQYF
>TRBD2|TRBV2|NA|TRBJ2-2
TGTGCCAGCGAGACTAGCGGAAACACCGGGGAGCTGTTTTTT
CASETSGNTGELFF
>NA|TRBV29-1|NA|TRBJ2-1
TGCAGCGTTGGACAGTTCACCTACAATGAGCAGTTCTTC
CSVGQFTYNEQFF
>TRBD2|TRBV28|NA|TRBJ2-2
TGTGCCAGCACCACGGGAGGCGTGATCGGGGAGCTGTTTTTT
CASTTGGVIGELFF
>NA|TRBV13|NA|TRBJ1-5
TGTGCCAGCAGCTTAGACGGTAATCAGCCCCAGCATTTT
CASSLDGNQPQHF
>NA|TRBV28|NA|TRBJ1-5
TGTGCCAGCAGTTCCCGATCCTGGGGGGCGCGTGGAAATCAGCCCCAGCATTTT
CASSSRSWGARGNQPQHF
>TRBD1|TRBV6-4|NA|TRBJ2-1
TGTGCCAGCAGTGACTCAGGACAGGTCTCCTACAATGAGCAGTTCTTC
CASSDSGQVSYNEQFF
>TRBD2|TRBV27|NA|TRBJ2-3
TGTGCCAGCAGTTGGGTGGGCGGGAGCGGAAGAGATACGCAGTATTTT
CASSWVGGSGRDTQYF
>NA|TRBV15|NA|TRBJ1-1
TGTGCCACCACCGAGAGCCCAATGGGGGGGTATGAAGCTTTCTTT
CATTESPMGGYEAFF
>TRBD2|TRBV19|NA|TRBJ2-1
TGTGCCAGTAGTATAGAACTAGCGGGAGGGCCATATTACAATGAGCAGTTCTTC
CASSIELAGGPYYNEQFF
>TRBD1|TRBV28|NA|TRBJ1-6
TGTGCCAGCAGTTTGGACCGGACAGGGAATTCACCCCTCCACTTT
CASSLDRTGNSPLHF
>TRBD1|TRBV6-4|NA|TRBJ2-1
TGTGCCAGCAGCTCCTCATCGACAGGGGCCAGCGGGCAGTTCTTC
CASSSSSTGASGQFF
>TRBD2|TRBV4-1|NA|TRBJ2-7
TGCGCCAGCAGCCAAGGCCCAGCGGGGAGCTCCTACGAGCAGTACTTC
CASSQGPAGSSYEQYF
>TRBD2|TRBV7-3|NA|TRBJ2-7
TGTGCCAGCAGCTTACGAGCGGGAGGGGGCTACGAGCAGTACTTC
CASSLRAGGGYEQYF
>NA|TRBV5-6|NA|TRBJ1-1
TGTGCCAGCAGCTTGGCACGGGTTGGCACTGAAGCTTTCTTT
CASSLARVGTEAFF
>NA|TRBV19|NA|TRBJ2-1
TGTGCCAGTAGTATGCTAGCCAGTGCCTACAATGAGCAGTTCTTC
CASSMLASAYNEQFF
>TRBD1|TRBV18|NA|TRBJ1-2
TGTGCCAGCTCACTCTCACAGAATCGGGACAGCAAAGGCTACACCTTC
CASSLSQNRDSKGYTF
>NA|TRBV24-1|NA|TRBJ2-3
TGTGCCACCAGTGTTATGACAGGAAGCACAGATACGCAGTATTTT
CATSVMTGSTDTQYF
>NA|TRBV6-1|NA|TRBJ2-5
TGTGCCAGCAGTGAAGGCCGTTACCAAGAGACCCAGTACTTC
CASSEGRYQETQYF
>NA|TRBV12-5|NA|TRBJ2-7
TGTGCTAGTGGTTTGGGTCGGACTCCTCGACGCTACGAGCAGTACTTC
CASGLGRTPRRYEQYF
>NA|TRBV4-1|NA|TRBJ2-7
TGCGCCAGCAGCCAAGATCTAGACGGGAGCGCTATCTACGAGCAGTACTTC
CASSQDLDGSAIYEQYF
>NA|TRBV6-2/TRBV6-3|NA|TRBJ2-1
TGTGCCAGCAGTTACACGGTCCTAGCGCACTCCTACAATGAGCAGTTCTTC
CASSYTVLAHSYNEQFF
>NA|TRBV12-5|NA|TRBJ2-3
TGTGCTAGTGTCGGAGGGTTTTTTAGCACAGATACGCAGTATTTT
CASVGGFFSTDTQYF
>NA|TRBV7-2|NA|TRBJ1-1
TGTGCCAGCAGCTTTGACAGGACGGCTAACACTGAAGCTTTCTTT
CASSFDRTANTEAFF
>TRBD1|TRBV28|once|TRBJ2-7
TGTGCCAGCAGTCTTACAGGACAGGGGCCCGAGCAGTACTTC
CASSLTGQGPEQYF
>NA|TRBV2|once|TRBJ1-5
TGTGCCAGCAGTTTAAGCAATCAGCCCCAGCATTTT
CASSLSNQPQHF
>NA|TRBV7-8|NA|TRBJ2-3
TGTGCCAGCAGCCCCAACATAGAGGGAACAGATACGCAGTATTTT
CASSPNIEGTDTQYF
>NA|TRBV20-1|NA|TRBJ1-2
TGCAGTACTAACGAGGATGGCTACACCTTC
CSTNEDGYTF
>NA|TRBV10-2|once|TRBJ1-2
TGCGCCAGCAGCAATCTCGGGTCTCTCCATTATGGCTACACCTTC
CASSNLGSLHYGYTF
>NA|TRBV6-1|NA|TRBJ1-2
TGTGCCAGCAGTGAAGCCCGCTTTCAAGGCTACACCTTC
CASSEARFQGYTF
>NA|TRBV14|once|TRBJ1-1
TGTGCCAGCAGCCAAGGGGACACTGAAGCTTTCTTT
CASSQGDTEAFF
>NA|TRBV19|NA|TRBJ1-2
TGTGCCAGTACTAAAGACAGACAGGTGGTTGGCTACACCTTC
CASTKDRQVVGYTF
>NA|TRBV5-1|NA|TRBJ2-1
TGCGCCAGCAGCAGTTATCCAGGAGCCTACAATGAGCAGTTCTTC
CASSSYPGAYNEQFF
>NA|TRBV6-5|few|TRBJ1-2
TGTGCCAGCAGTTATTCCGGGACTTTCGGTGGCTACACCTTC
CASSYSGTFGGYTF
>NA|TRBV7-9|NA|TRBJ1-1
TGTGCCAGCAGCTTAGTATATAACACTGAAGCTTTCTTT
CASSLVYNTEAFF
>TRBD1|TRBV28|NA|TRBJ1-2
TGTGCCAGCAGTCCCGGGAGGACAGGGCGTCGTGGCTACACCTTC
CASSPGRTGRRGYTF
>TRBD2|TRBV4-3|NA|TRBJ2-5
TGCGCCAGCAGCCAAGAGCCTAGCGGGAGGGGCGGAGAGACCCAGTACTTC
CASSQEPSGRGGETQYF
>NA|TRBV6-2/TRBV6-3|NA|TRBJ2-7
TGTGCCAGCAGTTCGCTCTACGAGCAGTACTTC
CASSSLYEQYF